Listed below are T cell receptor beta chains from one sample, sequenced in a study of T cell repertoires in cytomegalovirus infection. No cognate antigen is known for these TCRs. TCRdb fed the reads into MiXCR, producing one record per CDR3 protein. The table lists roughly 800,000 distinct CDR3 sequences, about 29% of them singletons. Material: cultured CD8+ T cells from PBMCs, obtained from culture after CMV antigen stimulation. All receptors come from a human donor in good health (CMV status not recorded). Some clones in this sample may be carry-over from other donors' samples. The CDR3 runs from the conserved cysteine through the conserved F or W. Each record gives: D gene, V gene, J gene, clone size, CDR3 length, CDR3 protein, CDR3 DNA. D genes are given only for firm matches. Clone size is not always given. Where it is, it says once, few, many or a class for expanded clones.

.	TRBV7-8	TRBJ1-5	many	17	CASSYFGRGFSNQPQHF	TGTGCCAGCAGCTACTTTGGGCGGGGATTTAGCAATCAGCCCCAGCATTTT
.	TRBV9	TRBJ1-2	.	15	CASSVGGGIGYGYTF	TGTGCCAGCAGCGTAGGTGGAGGGATTGGCTATGGCTACACCTTC
.	TRBV7-2	TRBJ1-5	many	14	CASSVGLGNQPQHF	TGTGCCAGCAGCGTGGGACTAGGCAATCAGCCCCAGCATTTT
.	TRBV6-5	TRBJ1-1	few	14	CASSPNTWNTEAFF	TGTGCCAGCAGCCCTAACACTTGGAACACTGAAGCTTTCTTT
.	TRBV6-1	TRBJ2-1	once	11	CASSDGGVPFF	TGTGCCAGCAGTGACGGCGGGGTTCCGTTCTTC
.	TRBV20-1	TRBJ2-2	.	15	CSARDYEGDTGELFF	TGCAGTGCTAGAGATTACGAGGGGGACACCGGGGAGCTGTTTTTT
.	TRBV12-3/TRBV12-4	TRBJ1-4	.	18	CASSFVVGRHRNNEKLFF	TGTGCCAGCAGTTTCGTGGTTGGCAGGCATCGTAATAATGAAAAACTGTTTTTT
.	TRBV10-3	TRBJ1-1	.	13	CAISLGVGTEAFF	TGTGCCATCAGCCTCGGGGTGGGCACTGAAGCTTTCTTT
TRBD1	TRBV11-2	TRBJ2-5	.	13	CASSSQGEETQYF	TGTGCCAGCAGCTCGCAGGGGGAAGAGACCCAGTACTTC
TRBD1	TRBV5-4	TRBJ2-5	few	14	CASSWGTGQETQYF	TGTGCCAGCAGCTGGGGGACAGGGCAAGAGACCCAGTACTTC
.	TRBV18	TRBJ1-2	.	14	CASSQNKIWDGYTF	TGTGCCAGCTCACAAAATAAAATTTGGGATGGCTACACCTTC
.	TRBV10-3	TRBJ1-2	.	15	CAIRPFGAPQYGYTF	TGTGCCATCAGGCCCTTTGGGGCCCCTCAGTATGGCTACACCTTC
.	TRBV7-8	TRBJ2-7	few	13	CASSSNDNYEQYF	TGTGCCAGCAGCTCCAATGACAATTACGAGCAGTACTTC
.	TRBV4-3	TRBJ1-2	.	19	CASSHPKVVAGRRYDGYTF	TGCGCCAGCAGCCACCCAAAGGTAGTTGCGGGGAGGCGGTACGATGGCTACACCTTC
TRBD1	TRBV4-1	TRBJ1-1	.	16	CASSQPGGSGNTEAFF	TGCGCCAGCAGCCAACCAGGGGGCTCGGGAAACACTGAAGCTTTCTTT
TRBD1	TRBV7-6	TRBJ1-5	many	18	CASSPGQGMSYSNQPQHF	TGTGCCAGCAGCCCGGGACAGGGAATGAGTTATAGCAATCAGCCCCAGCATTTT
.	TRBV7-6	TRBJ1-1	.	14	CASSLDPRNTEAFF	TGTGCCAGCAGCTTAGATCCCAGAAACACTGAAGCTTTCTTT
.	TRBV6-2/TRBV6-3	TRBJ2-1	.	15	CASSRTSLNGDEQFF	TGTGCCAGCAGTCGGACATCTTTAAACGGGGATGAGCAGTTCTTC
.	TRBV7-6	TRBJ2-7	.	13	CASSPTSPYEQYF	TGTGCCAGCAGCCCTACATCTCCCTACGAGCAGTACTTC
.	TRBV7-9	TRBJ1-2	few	13	CASSDPGRDGYTF	TGTGCCAGCAGCGACCCTGGGCGGGATGGCTACACCTTC
TRBD1	TRBV6-1	TRBJ1-5	few	16	CASSRTGPSVDQPQHF	TGTGCCAGCAGTCGGACAGGGCCCAGCGTGGATCAGCCCCAGCATTTT
.	TRBV6-5	TRBJ2-7	few	16	CASSYSWGGRLDEQYF	TGTGCCAGCAGTTACTCTTGGGGGGGCCGTCTGGACGAGCAGTACTTC
TRBD2	TRBV7-8	TRBJ2-5	.	17	CASSTPSRERGGETQYF	TGTGCCAGCAGCACCCCCAGCCGGGAGCGGGGTGGAGAGACCCAGTACTTC
TRBD1	TRBV6-5	TRBJ2-7	.	18	CASSYSMGTGGVDYEQYF	TGTGCCAGCAGTTACTCGATGGGGACAGGGGGCGTCGACTACGAGCAGTACTTC
TRBD1	TRBV12-3/TRBV12-4	TRBJ2-5	.	14	CASATGGLGETQYF	TGTGCCAGCGCCACAGGGGGCTTGGGAGAGACCCAGTACTTC
TRBD1	TRBV7-9	TRBJ2-2	.	15	CASSSLLDDRGEVFF	TGTGCCAGCAGCTCATTACTCGACGACAGGGGAGAGGTGTTTTTT
.	TRBV7-2	TRBJ1-5	many	17	CASSPYTVLGGDQPQHF	TGTGCCAGCAGCCCCTACACAGTGTTGGGCGGGGATCAGCCCCAGCATTTT
TRBD1	TRBV7-2	TRBJ1-4	many	14	CASSPQGINEKLFF	TGTGCCAGCAGCCCACAGGGGATTAATGAAAAACTGTTTTTT
TRBD2	TRBV4-3	TRBJ2-4	.	19	CASSQEVRIAGAPRNIQYF	TGCGCCAGCAGCCAAGAAGTAAGAATAGCGGGGGCTCCGAGGAACATTCAGTACTTC
TRBD1	TRBV9	TRBJ2-3	.	16	CASRSGSTGGTDTQYF	TGTGCCTCCCGGTCGGGCTCGACAGGGGGCACAGATACGCAGTATTTT
.	TRBV7-6	TRBJ1-2	few	15	CASSPRGGLWDGYTF	TGTGCCAGCAGCCCCCGAGGGGGACTGTGGGATGGCTACACCTTC
.	TRBV29-1	TRBJ2-2	few	11	CSVHNTGELFF	TGCAGCGTCCACAACACCGGGGAGCTGTTTTTT
.	TRBV28	TRBJ1-5	.	11	CASNNVQPQHF	TGTGCCAGCAACAACGTACAGCCCCAGCATTTT
TRBD2	TRBV20-1	TRBJ2-1	.	13	CSAAGTNHNEQFF	TGCAGTGCAGCCGGGACTAACCACAATGAGCAGTTCTTC
.	TRBV2	TRBJ1-6	few	10	CASSERTLHF	TGTGCCAGCAGTGAACGCACCCTCCACTTT
.	TRBV10-3	TRBJ2-7	.	13	CAISEVGHYEQYF	TGTGCCATCAGTGAGGTGGGTCACTACGAGCAGTACTTC
.	TRBV20-1	TRBJ2-7	.	13	CSAEGRGSYEQYF	TGCAGTGCTGAAGGGAGAGGTTCCTACGAGCAGTACTTC
.	TRBV28	TRBJ1-6	.	15	CASSIRTDYNSPLHF	TGTGCCAGCAGCATCAGGACAGACTATAATTCACCCCTCCACTTT